This paragraph reports one T cell receptor (beta chain). This specimen comes from a study of T cell changes during pregnancy in multiple sclerosis. CDR3 length: 14 residues. Germline assignment: CDR1 MNHNS and CDR2 SASEGT. V lost 1 base and J lost 2, with 7 bases in between. Measured with immunoSEQ multiplex PCR; TCRdb has only the in-frame clones, and not every one. Of some 80,000 clones listed, roughly nine tenths are singletons. The source material was peripheral blood, sampled in the first trimester of pregnancy. V is TRBV6-1 and J is TRBJ2-3; D is perhaps TRBD2 (5 bases). This clonotype was sampled from a female donor in good health, enrolled as a control in a pregnancy study. The CDR3 spells CASSEGRDTDTQYF. In nucleotides, the CDR3 is TGTGCCAGCAGTGAAGGCCGGGACACAGATACGCAGTATTTT.